These T cell receptor beta chains were read from a single sample in a study of cytomegalovirus exposure and HLA in healthy donors. The method was immunoSEQ multiplex PCR; TCRdb's version includes in-frame clones alone and lacks a portion of them. Of 160,000 or so clones in the sample, over 70% were seen once. Source material: PBMCs. All receptors come from a man between 45 and 60 years old in good health and CMV-seropositive. Each CDR3 is given with its conserved first and last residue. A D gene is named only where the DNA matches it firmly. Not every row has a clone size; where given, it reads once, few, many or a size class.

V: TRBV30; length: 11; size: few; J: TRBJ1-1; D: .; DNA: TGTGCCTGGAGTGCCCAGGGTGCGGCTTTCTTT; CDR3: CAWSAQGAAFF
V: TRBV7-8; length: 15; size: .; J: TRBJ2-1; D: TRBD2; DNA: TGTGCCAGCAGCTCTACTGGGGTTGGGGGGGTGGTTGGGTTCTTC; CDR3: CASSSTGVGGVVGFF
V: TRBV28; length: 16; size: .; J: TRBJ2-3; D: .; DNA: TGTGCCAGCAGTTTGTTCCGTGACATCTACACAGATACGCAGTATTTT; CDR3: CASSLFRDIYTDTQYF
V: TRBV5-6; length: 14; size: .; J: TRBJ1-2; D: .; DNA: TGTGCCAGCAACAGGGATAGAAAAAACTATGGCTACACCTTC; CDR3: CASNRDRKNYGYTF
V: TRBV2; length: 15; size: .; J: TRBJ2-3; D: .; DNA: TGTGCCAGCAGGAGGCAGGGAATGGGCACAGATACGCAGTATTTT; CDR3: CASRRQGMGTDTQYF
V: TRBV28; length: 16; size: .; J: TRBJ1-6; D: TRBD1; DNA: TGTGCCAGCATCCCGACAGGGAGGACCTATAATTCACCCCTCCACTTT; CDR3: CASIPTGRTYNSPLHF
V: TRBV28; length: 14; size: .; J: TRBJ1-5; D: .; DNA: TGTGCCAGCAAACCTGGACAGAGGGATCAGCCCCAGCATTTT; CDR3: CASKPGQRDQPQHF
V: TRBV18; length: 17; size: .; J: TRBJ1-4; D: TRBD1; DNA: TGTGCCAGCAAAGGAATCGGACAGGGCGCAACTAATGAAAAACTGTTTTTT; CDR3: CASKGIGQGATNEKLFF
V: TRBV7-3; length: 13; size: .; J: TRBJ1-1; D: .; DNA: TGTGCCAGCAGCCCGAACACGAACACTGAAGCTTTCTTT; CDR3: CASSPNTNTEAFF
V: TRBV27; length: 13; size: .; J: TRBJ2-2; D: .; DNA: TGTGCCAGCAGTCCCACGAACACCGGGGAGCTGTTTTTT; CDR3: CASSPTNTGELFF
V: TRBV6-1; length: 15; size: few; J: TRBJ1-3; D: TRBD1; DNA: TGTGCCAGCGGAGAACAGGGGGCGGCTGGAAACACCATATATTTT; CDR3: CASGEQGAAGNTIYF
V: TRBV7-8; length: 15; size: .; J: TRBJ2-7; D: TRBD1; DNA: TGTGCCAGCAGCTTCCCCGGGACAGGCTCCTACGAGCAGTACTTC; CDR3: CASSFPGTGSYEQYF
V: TRBV6-6; length: 16; size: .; J: TRBJ2-3; D: .; DNA: TGTGCCAGCAGTTACGGAGGGGGGGGGCAAGCAGATACGCAGTATTTT; CDR3: CASSYGGGGQADTQYF
V: TRBV10-2; length: 14; size: .; J: TRBJ2-3; D: TRBD2; DNA: TGCGCCAGCAGAATTAGCGGGGGGCCGGATACGCAGTATTTT; CDR3: CASRISGGPDTQYF
V: TRBV18; length: 16; size: .; J: TRBJ2-3; D: .; DNA: TGTGCCAGCTCACCAATTCAACAGGCAGCAACAGATACGCAGTATTTT; CDR3: CASSPIQQAATDTQYF
V: TRBV7-3; length: 14; size: .; J: TRBJ2-7; D: .; DNA: TGTGCCAGCAGGTATGACAGGAGCTCCTACGAGCAGTACTTC; CDR3: CASRYDRSSYEQYF
V: TRBV28; length: 12; size: .; J: TRBJ1-1; D: .; DNA: TGTGCCAGCAGTTTAGGCAACACTGAAGCTTTCTTT; CDR3: CASSLGNTEAFF
V: TRBV28; length: 15; size: .; J: TRBJ1-6; D: .; DNA: TGTGCCAGCAGTTCTCCGACAGGAATCCATTCACCCCTCCACTTT; CDR3: CASSSPTGIHSPLHF
V: TRBV6-1; length: 12; size: .; J: TRBJ1-4; D: TRBD1; DNA: TGTGCCACGAGGGACAGTGCCGAAAAACTGTTTTTT; CDR3: CATRDSAEKLFF
V: TRBV5-6; length: 14; size: .; J: TRBJ1-1; D: .; DNA: TGTGCCAGCAGCTGGGGTGGGAGGGCGGCTGAAGCTTTCTTT; CDR3: CASSWGGRAAEAFF
V: TRBV5-8; length: 14; size: .; J: TRBJ2-1; D: .; DNA: TGTGCCAGCAGCTTGGGTCGTACGCGCAATGAGCAGTTCTTC; CDR3: CASSLGRTRNEQFF
V: TRBV27; length: 17; size: .; J: TRBJ1-2; D: TRBD1; DNA: TGTGCCAGCAGTTTATCGTCCCCCAGGGGGCCCTTCAATGGCTACACCTTC; CDR3: CASSLSSPRGPFNGYTF
V: TRBV11-1; length: 18; size: .; J: TRBJ1-1; D: .; DNA: TGTGCCAGCAGCTTGAGGCCTTCTGACCGGAGAGGTTGGACTGAAGCTTTCTTT; CDR3: CASSLRPSDRRGWTEAFF
V: TRBV2; length: 14; size: .; J: TRBJ1-5; D: .; DNA: TGTGCCAGCAGTGCCACAAATAGCAATCAGCCCCAGCATTTT; CDR3: CASSATNSNQPQHF
V: TRBV7-9; length: 17; size: .; J: TRBJ2-5; D: TRBD2; DNA: TGTGCCAACAGCTTAAGGACTAGCGGTTTCCCATCGGAGACCCAGTACTTC; CDR3: CANSLRTSGFPSETQYF
V: TRBV4-3; length: 15; size: once; J: TRBJ2-1; D: TRBD1; DNA: TGCGCCAGCAGCAAGGGGACAGGGGACTACAATGAGCAGTTCTTC; CDR3: CASSKGTGDYNEQFF
V: TRBV7-2; length: 15; size: .; J: TRBJ2-1; D: TRBD2; DNA: TGTGCCAGCAGCCTCGGACTAGCGGGAGTAGAAGAGCAGTTCTTC; CDR3: CASSLGLAGVEEQFF
V: TRBV6-1; length: 15; size: once; J: TRBJ2-3; D: .; DNA: TGTGCCAGCAACCCCAGGGCCCCGATAACAGATACGCAGTATTTT; CDR3: CASNPRAPITDTQYF
V: TRBV5-1; length: 14; size: .; J: TRBJ2-2; D: TRBD1; DNA: TGCGCCAGCATGTTGGGACAGTACACCGGGGAGCTGTTTTTT; CDR3: CASMLGQYTGELFF
V: TRBV9; length: 12; size: few; J: TRBJ2-2; D: .; DNA: TGTGCCAGCAGCCCGTCGTCCGGGGAGCTGTTTTTT; CDR3: CASSPSSGELFF
V: TRBV5-1; length: 15; size: .; J: TRBJ1-2; D: TRBD1; DNA: TGCGCCAGCAGCCGTTCCGGGACAGGGGCAGAGGGCTACACCTTC; CDR3: CASSRSGTGAEGYTF
V: TRBV5-6; length: 17; size: .; J: TRBJ2-2; D: TRBD1; DNA: TGTGCCAGCAGCCCATTAACCGGGACAGGTGTGGCCGGGGAGCTGTTTTTT; CDR3: CASSPLTGTGVAGELFF
V: TRBV30; length: 17; size: .; J: TRBJ2-5; D: TRBD2; DNA: TGTGCCTGGAGTCCAGGGACTAGCGGGGGGGTAGGAGAGACCCAGTACTTC; CDR3: CAWSPGTSGGVGETQYF